This TCR beta chain was identified in a study of blood T cell repertoires in COVID-19. The assay was immunoSEQ multiplex PCR, and TCRdb's table has in-frame clones only and misses some. The sample has some 58,000 clones, approximately 86% seen once; the top ten hold 1.2%. Germline V CDR1 and CDR2: SGHRS, YFSETQ. CDR3 length: 12 amino acids. V dropped 3 bases and J dropped 2 bases, with 4 bases sitting between them. The sequenced sample consisted of peripheral blood. This TCR was recovered from a man aged 35 to 55 with acute or convalescent COVID-19. The rearrangement uses TRBV5-1 and TRBJ2-3; D is undetermined. In nucleotides, the CDR3 is TGCGCCAGCAGCTCCAACACAGATACGCAGTATTTT. Translated, it gives CASSSNTDTQYF.